This TCR beta chain comes out of a study of cytomegalovirus exposure and HLA in healthy donors. V was pared by 4 bases and J by 6 bases, with 12 bases between. Germline V lookup: CDR1 MNHEY, CDR2 SVGAGI. The CDR3 runs to 13 residues. This PCR relied on a set of 60 Vbeta primers and 13 Jbeta primers. Sequenced by immunoSEQ multiplex PCR; TCRdb stores in-frame clones only, minus some. The sample consists of fewer than 200,000 clones, around 80% of them appearing once. This clonotype originated in a man between 18 and 29 years old in good health and CMV-seronegative. The chain recombines TRBV6-5 with TRBJ1-2; D is possibly TRBD1 (6 bases). Specimen: PBMCs. The CDR3 sequence: CASSLRGSDGYTF. Here the CDR3 DNA reads TGTGCCAGCAGTTTAAGGGGGTCAGATGGCTACACCTTC.